Here is one T cell receptor (beta chain) with its context. No cognate antigen has been identified for it. The record has no base qualities; no much larger clone is one base away. Counted from cysteine to phenylalanine, this CDR3 has 14 amino acids. Only the CDR3 portion is preserved as DNA: 42 bases, with reading frame beginning at the first base. V loses 6 bases of germline sequence and J loses 5 bases, and the interval between the two ends is 14 bases. CDR1 and CDR2 are drawn from the germline V gene (reference sequence): LNHDA, SQIVND. The donors were healthy, HIV-negative adults with no recently reported acute infections or vaccinations. Every donor was a Caucasian adult residing in Nashville, Tennessee, USA. For unsorted samples, tens of millions of PBMCs were counted, and genomic DNA was extracted using the QIAamp DNA Blood Mini kit. Blood was obtained by leukapheresis, after which PBMCs were separated by Ficoll-Histopaque density gradient centrifugation and cryopreserved in liquid nitrogen vapor phase.

The data were taken from a study of shared clonotypes between healthy human individuals (dated by TCRdb to the early 2020s). Looking at the study overall: A couple of women and three men aged 18 to 49 years were included in the cohort. Blood TCR repertoires of about 5 healthy adults were deeply sequenced to estimate repertoire size and the extent of clonotype sharing between individuals. Libraries were prepared and TCR repertoires were sequenced by different laboratories using diverse techniques, in order to increase sequencing depth and limit assay-specific biases. Per donor, leukapheresis produced somewhere between about 0.94 and 9.5 billion PBMCs. What the authors observed across the whole study: Because the study included only a small number of donors, the genetic and exposure-history diversity represented was limited. Based on pairwise subsampling, the degree of clonotype sharing among donors was expected to be affected by sequencing depth. Sampling was restricted to blood, and TCR repertoires in tissue are likely to differ from TCR repertoires in blood.

Using the deep immunoSEQ assay, multiplex PCR amplified TCR CDR3 regions from genomic DNA. Extracted genomic DNA from each cell subset was spread evenly across all wells of several immunoSEQ 96-well plates, with each plate serving as a replicate. Each replicate PCR for unsorted PBMC received roughly 300 ng genomic DNA, equal to about 30,000 T cell genomes. Ten immunoSEQ deep assay plates were used to sequence unsorted PBMC genomic DNA. Purified libraries were quantified with a Qubit 3.0 fluorometer, sized on a Bioanalyzer 2100, and re-quantified with the KAPA Library Quantification kit. Every immunoSEQ 96-well plate was sequenced on a separate single-read 150-cycle Illumina NextSeq 550 flow cell. In the authors' own workflow: Because only junctional sequences without quality scores were contained in the immunoSEQ output, filtering matching that applied to full-length reads could not be performed. Sequences were annotated with PyIR, a Python wrapper for IgBLAST v1.9, using IMGT germline references to assign V/J genes and CDR3. Reads with weak V/J assignments (E-value above 1e-6), missing CDR3, stop codons, out-of-frame junctions, or ambiguous translated residues were removed. V3J clonotypes were defined by identical inferred V gene, J gene, and CDR3 amino acid sequence. Percentage overlap between repertoires was computed as shared unique clonotypes divided by the size of the smaller repertoire. RTK rarefaction, the Chao1 estimator, and Recon v2.1 estimates of unobserved clonotypes were used to assess repertoire richness. TCRdb obtained this table from immuneACCESS and retained in-frame rearrangements with V and J assigned. These tables miss some clones; where compared with another copy, unresolved V genes account for less than half of the shortfall, and the remainder is unexplained. Clone size and V and J calls were adopted from that table, with D and trimming inferred from the DNA. In all, the sample holds about half a million clones, and about 78% of those were seen once. The ten largest clones represent around 12% of the sample.

The receptor was isolated from a middle-aged woman in good health. Some clones in this sample may be carry-over from other donors' samples. Recombination linked TRBV19 to TRBJ2-1; the D gene is not confidently resolved. Sequencing was carried out using PBMCs. CDR3 protein: CASRSPGNDNEQFF. The bases read TGTGCCAGTAGATCACCGGGTAACGACAATGAGCAGTTCTTC.